This T cell receptor beta chain is drawn from a study of T cell responses to AZD1222 COVID-19 vaccine. Study-level background: Recipients boosted at about 4 weeks or about 12 weeks are pooled. Study-level findings and limits: A mostly white British donor set with more females was recruited, and clonal diversity was possibly underestimated. A reported finding is that nearly half of spike-specific TCRs target unmutated variant regions. Increases in Spike-specific TCR breadth and depth were seen after two AZD1222 doses.

A note on this clone: The antigen remains unidentified.

Only in-frame clones appear in the TCRdb table, and some are missing; sequencing was by immunoSEQ multiplex PCR. The data contain 110,000 to 150,000 clones, more than 80% of them singletons. The V segment lost 3 bases and the J segment 2 bases; nucleotides outside the gene matches: 9. CDR3 length equals 17 residues. Per germline, CDR1 MDHEN and CDR2 SYDVKM. Specimen: peripheral blood, collected on day 0 of AZD1222 vaccination. This chain links TRBV28 with TRBJ2-1; 8 bases align to TRBD2. The clonotype originates from an adult in good health. CDR3 bases: TGTGCCAGCAGTTTGGTGGCGGGAGGACCTACCTACAATGAGCAGTTCTTC. Amino acids: CASSLVAGGPTYNEQFF. Supplemented by reference TRBV28 and TRBJ2-1, the full variable domain reads DVKVTQSSRYLVKRTGEKVFLECVQDMDHENMFWYRQDPGLGLRLIYFSYDVKMKEKGDIPEGYSVSREKKERFSLILESASTNQTSMYLCASSLVAGGPTYNEQFFGPGTRLTVL.